Listed below are T cell receptor beta chains from one sample, sequenced in a study of blood T cell repertoires in COVID-19. Assay: immunoSEQ multiplex PCR; the TCRdb copy retains only in-frame clones and omits some. The data contain tens of thousands of clones, 90% to 95% of them singletons. The source material was peripheral blood. These receptors were collected from a man aged 35-49 years with COVID-19, enrolled during active disease. Each CDR3 is given with its conserved first and last residue. Fields, in order: J gene, V gene, clone size, D gene, CDR3 DNA, CDR3 protein. D genes are given only for firm matches. The size field is filled for only some rows; it gives once, few, many or a size class.

>TRBJ1-5|TRBV4-1|.|.
TGCGCCAGCAGCCAAGTAGAGGCAGGGAGGCAGCCCCAGCATTTT
CASSQVEAGRQPQHF
>TRBJ2-1|TRBV24-1|.|.
TGTGCCACGACTCAGCAGGGGTACAATGAGCAGTTCTTC
CATTQQGYNEQFF
>TRBJ1-6|TRBV3-1/TRBV3-2|.|TRBD1
TGTGCCAGCAGATCTACCCCCGGACAGGGAGGATTGACCCTCCACTTT
CASRSTPGQGGLTLHF
>TRBJ2-1|TRBV2|.|TRBD1
TGTGCCAGCAGGCGGACAGGGGGCTTAACTTTCTCCTACAATGAGCAGTTCTTC
CASRRTGGLTFSYNEQFF
>TRBJ1-5|TRBV3-1/TRBV3-2|.|TRBD1
TGTGCCAGCAGCCAAGCTGGGACAGGTCCCCAGCATTTT
CASSQAGTGPQHF
>TRBJ1-2|TRBV7-9|.|TRBD1
TGTGCCAGCAGCTTAGCGGGACAGCGAAATGGCTACACCTTC
CASSLAGQRNGYTF
>TRBJ1-4|TRBV2|.|.
TGTGCCAGCAGTGAAGCAGGCCGACAGTGTTTT
CASSEAGRQCF
>TRBJ1-5|TRBV19|once|.
TGTGCCAGTAGTATAACGCAGGGCAATCAGCCCCAGCATTTT
CASSITQGNQPQHF
>TRBJ1-5|TRBV5-1|.|TRBD1
TGCGCCAGCAGCTTGGGTCATCCGGGACAGGAAAATCAGCCCCAGCATTTT
CASSLGHPGQENQPQHF
>TRBJ2-1|TRBV4-1|.|TRBD2
TGCGCCAGCAGCCCCCGGCGACTAGCGGGGGCATACAATGAGCAGTTCTTC
CASSPRRLAGAYNEQFF
>TRBJ2-3|TRBV19|.|.
TGTGCCAGTAGTAACATGGGCGGCTCGGGGGACACAGATACGCAGTATTTT
CASSNMGGSGDTDTQYF
>TRBJ2-2|TRBV11-3|.|TRBD2
TGTGCCAGCAGCCCGGGGGGGAGTACGAACACCGGGGAGCTGTTTTTT
CASSPGGSTNTGELFF
>TRBJ1-5|TRBV5-1|once|.
TGCGCCAGCAGCTTGGACCCAGGGGCCAATCAGCCCCAGCATTTT
CASSLDPGANQPQHF
>TRBJ2-5|TRBV30|.|TRBD1
TGTGCCTGGAGTCGGACAGGCCAAGAGACCCAGTACTTC
CAWSRTGQETQYF
>TRBJ2-7|TRBV28|.|TRBD1
TGTGCCACCCACGTGAGGGGGCATGGCGAGCAGTACTTC
CATHVRGHGEQYF
>TRBJ2-1|TRBV20-1|.|.
TGCAGTGCTAGAGGTAACAATGAGCAGTTCTTC
CSARGNNEQFF
>TRBJ2-2|TRBV11-3|.|TRBD1
TGTGCCAGCAGCCCCGGGACAGCGAACACCGGGGAGCTGTTTTTT
CASSPGTANTGELFF
>TRBJ2-7|TRBV15|.|.
TGTGCCACCAGCAGAGAACGAGGGAACGAGCAGTACTTC
CATSRERGNEQYF
>TRBJ1-2|TRBV29-1|.|TRBD1
TGCAGCGATGAAGGGGGCGGCTATGGCTACACCTTC
CSDEGGGYGYTF
>TRBJ1-2|TRBV9|.|.
TGTGCCAGCAGCGTCGAGAACAGGGCTGGTGGCTACACCTTC
CASSVENRAGGYTF
>TRBJ2-2|TRBV4-1|.|TRBD2
TGCGCCAGCAGCCAAGAGGCCGGGGGGACCGGGGAGCTGTTTTTT
CASSQEAGGTGELFF
>TRBJ2-1|TRBV6-5|once|.
TGTGCCAGCAGCAAATTCCAGGGTCAGCTACAGTTCTTC
CASSKFQGQLQFF
>TRBJ2-7|TRBV6-6|.|TRBD1
TGTGCCAGCAGTCTGTACAGGGGCTACGAGCAGTACTTC
CASSLYRGYEQYF
>TRBJ1-6|TRBV18|.|TRBD1
TGTGCCAGCTCACCATGGGACAGGGGTCCCTTT
CASSPWDRGPF
>TRBJ2-2|TRBV6-6|.|.
TGTGCCAGCAGTTACCTGGGACAGAACACCGGGGAGCTGTTTTTT
CASSYLGQNTGELFF
>TRBJ1-1|TRBV29-1|.|.
TGCAGCGTTGGGGGGGTCATGAACACTGAAGCTTTCTTT
CSVGGVMNTEAFF
>TRBJ2-7|TRBV14|.|TRBD1
TGTGCCAGCAGCCGCCCCTCGGGACAGATCCCCTACGAGCAGTACTTC
CASSRPSGQIPYEQYF
>TRBJ2-1|TRBV7-3|.|TRBD2
TGTGCCAGCAGCCCCGGGGGAGGGCCAAATGAGCAGTTCTTC
CASSPGGGPNEQFF
>TRBJ2-1|TRBV6-5|.|TRBD1
TGTGCCAGCGGCTCCGGGACAGTCTATAATGAGCAGTTCTTC
CASGSGTVYNEQFF
>TRBJ1-1|TRBV5-4|.|TRBD1
TGTGCCAGCAGCCCCGGGCAGGGGGCGCGGGTAGGAGCTTTCTTT
CASSPGQGARVGAFF
>TRBJ2-3|TRBV3-1/TRBV3-2|.|.
TGTGCCAGCAGCCAAGCTGCGGGAGATACGCAGTATTTT
CASSQAAGDTQYF
>TRBJ2-2|TRBV7-2|.|.
TGTGCCAGCAGCATACCGAGACAGCAGGCGAACACCGGGGAGCTGTTTTTT
CASSIPRQQANTGELFF
>TRBJ2-1|TRBV10-3|.|TRBD2
TGTGCCATCAGGTGGCGGGGGGCGTCGAATGAGCAGTTCTTC
CAIRWRGASNEQFF
>TRBJ2-5|TRBV28|.|TRBD2
TGTGCCAGCAGTCCCGGGACTAGCGGGGCATACCAAGAGACCCAGTACTTC
CASSPGTSGAYQETQYF
>TRBJ1-2|TRBV30|.|.
TGTGCCTGGAGTAGACAGTCGAATGGCTACACCTTC
CAWSRQSNGYTF
>TRBJ1-5|TRBV6-1|.|.
TGTGCCAGCAGTGAAGTCGGGTCCCAGGGTCAGCCCCAGCATTTT
CASSEVGSQGQPQHF
>TRBJ1-6|TRBV14|.|TRBD1
TGTGCCAGCAGCCCCGGGGACAGGGTCTCTTCACCCCTCCACTTT
CASSPGDRVSSPLHF
>TRBJ1-1|TRBV3-1/TRBV3-2|.|.
TGTGCCAGCAGCCAAGAGCGCACTGAAGCTTTCTTT
CASSQERTEAFF
>TRBJ1-2|TRBV29-1|.|.
TGCAGCGGCCAGGGATCAGTTGGCTACACCTTC
CSGQGSVGYTF
>TRBJ1-2|TRBV5-1|.|.
TGCGCCAGCAGCTTGGTCCAGGCTGGTGGCTACACCTTC
CASSLVQAGGYTF